This T cell receptor beta chain was identified during a study of CD8 T cells in Susac syndrome. Points from the study as a whole: The study conceded that relatively few individuals underwent its TCR sequencing and HLA analysis.

A note on this clonotype: Its antigen is unknown.

From blood CD8+ and CD4+ T cells, the TCR beta chain was sequenced. Isolation of CD8+ and CD4+ T cells was performed negatively, whereas enrichment of TEMRA cells was done by FACS. V lost 5 bases and J lost 2, with 7 bases in between. The CDR3 totals 13 residues. Germline V gene sequence: CDR1 PRHDT, CDR2 FYEKMQ (reference sequence). The authors reverse transcribed 0.5 to 1 ug RNA with random hexamers. The amplification used immunoSEQ multiplex PCR on TCR beta CDR3; it spanned 54 Vbeta and 13 Jbeta. TCRdb processed the immunoSEQ multiplex PCR reads anew with MiXCR; each CDR3 protein has one entry. The sample includes about 180,000 distinct CDR3 sequences, 85% to 95% of them seen just once.

The origin of this receptor is a human donor with multiple sclerosis. Specimen: CD8+ T cells from PBMCs. This sequence joins TRBV13 and TRBJ2-1; D is ambiguous. CDR3 protein: CASSPDTYNEQFF. The DNA of the CDR3 is TGTGCCAGCAGCCCGGATACCTACAATGAGCAGTTCTTC.